A selection of T cell receptor beta chains follows, all from one sample in a study of cytomegalovirus exposure and HLA in healthy donors. Profiling relied on immunoSEQ multiplex PCR, and the TCRdb table lists in-frame clones only, not all of them. The repertoire holds around 100,000 clones, with around 80% as singletons. The sequenced material came from PBMCs. These receptors all come from a male donor in good health and CMV-seropositive. Both conserved end residues are trimmed from each CDR3.

J: TRBJ1-1; V: TRBV2; CDR3: ASRKGDWTEAF
J: TRBJ2-6; V: TRBV7-2; CDR3: ASSLRTGSGANVLT
J: TRBJ1-6; V: TRBV14; CDR3: ASSSQTGFSPLH
J: TRBJ1-2; V: TRBV7-9; CDR3: ASTASGGVGGYT
J: TRBJ2-1; V: TRBV5-1; CDR3: ASSSPRGQVNEQF
J: TRBJ2-1; V: TRBV7-2; CDR3: ASSLAKRASSYNEQF
J: TRBJ2-5; V: TRBV25-1; CDR3: ASSVGGGQETQY
J: TRBJ1-2; V: TRBV2; CDR3: ASSEVPGQGYGYT
J: TRBJ2-2; V: TRBV7-9; CDR3: ATDNTGELF
J: TRBJ2-4; V: TRBV6-1; CDR3: ASARGGEIRNIQY
J: TRBJ2-3; V: TRBV9; CDR3: ASSPTGGGVQDTQY
J: NA; V: TRBV14; CDR3: ASSQNQNSYEQY
J: TRBJ2-1; V: TRBV2; CDR3: ASSEAAGRQF
J: TRBJ2-1; V: TRBV6-6; CDR3: ASSPDYEQF
J: TRBJ1-2; V: TRBV23-1; CDR3: ASSRPTGRDGYT
J: TRBJ1-2; V: TRBV27; CDR3: ASRTGTYGYT
J: TRBJ1-4; V: TRBV4-1; CDR3: ASSHPGQGVRF
J: TRBJ1-6; V: TRBV6-5; CDR3: ASSYSGQSSPLH
J: TRBJ1-1; V: TRBV5-4; CDR3: ASSLGGQGILKPGEAF
J: TRBJ1-5; V: TRBV27; CDR3: ASSLSGSNQPQH
J: TRBJ2-2; V: TRBV25-1; CDR3: ASSAGVKGELF